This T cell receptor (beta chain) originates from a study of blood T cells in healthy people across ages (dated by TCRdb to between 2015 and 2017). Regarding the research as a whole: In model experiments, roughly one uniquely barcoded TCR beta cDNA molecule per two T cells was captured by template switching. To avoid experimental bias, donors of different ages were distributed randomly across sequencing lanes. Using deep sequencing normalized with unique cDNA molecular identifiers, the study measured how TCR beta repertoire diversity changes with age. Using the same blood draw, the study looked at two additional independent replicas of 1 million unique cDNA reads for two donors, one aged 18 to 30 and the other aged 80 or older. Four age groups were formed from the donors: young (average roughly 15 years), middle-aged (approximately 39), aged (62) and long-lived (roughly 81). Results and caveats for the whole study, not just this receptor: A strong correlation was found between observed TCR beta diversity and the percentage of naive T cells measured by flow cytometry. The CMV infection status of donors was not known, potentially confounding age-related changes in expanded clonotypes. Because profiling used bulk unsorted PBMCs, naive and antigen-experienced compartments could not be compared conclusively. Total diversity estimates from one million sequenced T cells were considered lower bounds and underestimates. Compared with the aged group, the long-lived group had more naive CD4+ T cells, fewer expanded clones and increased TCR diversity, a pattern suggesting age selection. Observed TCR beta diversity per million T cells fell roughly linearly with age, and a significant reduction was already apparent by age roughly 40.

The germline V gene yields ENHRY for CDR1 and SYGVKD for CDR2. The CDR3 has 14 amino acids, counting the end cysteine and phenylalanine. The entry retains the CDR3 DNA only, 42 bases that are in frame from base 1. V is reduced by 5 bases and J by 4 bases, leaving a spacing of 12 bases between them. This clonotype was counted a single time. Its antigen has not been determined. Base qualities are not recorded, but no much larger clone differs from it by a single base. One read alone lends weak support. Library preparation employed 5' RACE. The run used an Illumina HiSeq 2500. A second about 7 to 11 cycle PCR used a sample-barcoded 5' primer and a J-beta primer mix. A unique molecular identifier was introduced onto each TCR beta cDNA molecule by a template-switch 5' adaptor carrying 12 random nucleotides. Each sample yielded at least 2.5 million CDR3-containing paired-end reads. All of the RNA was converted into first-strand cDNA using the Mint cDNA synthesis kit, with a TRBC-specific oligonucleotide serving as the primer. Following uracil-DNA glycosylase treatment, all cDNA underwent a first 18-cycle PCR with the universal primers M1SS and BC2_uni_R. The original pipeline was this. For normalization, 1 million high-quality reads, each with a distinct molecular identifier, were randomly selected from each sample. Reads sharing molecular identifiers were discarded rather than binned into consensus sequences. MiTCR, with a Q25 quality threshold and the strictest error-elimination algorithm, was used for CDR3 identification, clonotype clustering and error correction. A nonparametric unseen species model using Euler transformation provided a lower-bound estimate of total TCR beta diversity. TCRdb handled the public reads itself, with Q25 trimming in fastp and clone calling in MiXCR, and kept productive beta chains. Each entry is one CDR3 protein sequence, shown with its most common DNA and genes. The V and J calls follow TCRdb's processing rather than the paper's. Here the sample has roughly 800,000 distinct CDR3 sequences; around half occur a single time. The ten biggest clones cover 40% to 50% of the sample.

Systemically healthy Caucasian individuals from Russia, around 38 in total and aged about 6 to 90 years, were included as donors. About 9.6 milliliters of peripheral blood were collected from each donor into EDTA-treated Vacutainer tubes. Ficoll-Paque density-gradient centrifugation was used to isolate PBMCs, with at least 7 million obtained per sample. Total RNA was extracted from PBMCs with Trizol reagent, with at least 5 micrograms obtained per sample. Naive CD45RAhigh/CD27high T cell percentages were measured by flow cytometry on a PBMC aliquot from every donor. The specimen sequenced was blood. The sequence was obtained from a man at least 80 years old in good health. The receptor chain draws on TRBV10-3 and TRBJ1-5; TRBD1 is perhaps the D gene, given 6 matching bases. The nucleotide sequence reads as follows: TGTGCCATCAGTTTGGGGCAGGGGAATCAGCCCCAGCATTTT. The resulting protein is CAISLGQGNQPQHF.